A selection of T cell receptor beta chains follows, all from one sample in a study of T cell repertoires in cytomegalovirus infection. TCRdb fed the reads into MiXCR, producing one record per CDR3 protein. The table lists some 300,000 distinct CDR3 sequences, roughly 15% of them singletons. Sequencing was performed on PBMCs. These receptors originate from a human donor in good health (CMV status not recorded). Some clones in this sample may be carry-over from other donors' samples. Each CDR3 is given with its conserved first and last residue. D genes are given only for firm matches. The listing skips clone size in some rows; elsewhere it reads once, few, many or a size class.

.	TRBJ2-1	TRBV2	.	CASSPNSAPVNEQFF	TGTGCCAGCAGTCCAAACAGTGCCCCCGTGAATGAGCAGTTCTTC
many	TRBJ2-2	TRBV7-7	.	CASSEQGGELFF	TGTGCTAGCAGCGAGCAGGGTGGGGAGCTGTTTTTT
few	TRBJ1-5	TRBV12-3/TRBV12-4	TRBD1	CASSLGQGVSQPQHF	TGTGCCAGCAGCCTCGGACAGGGAGTCAGTCAGCCCCAGCATTTT
.	TRBJ2-2	TRBV28	.	CASSLGGRLSSGELFF	TGTGCCAGCAGTTTAGGGGGCCGCCTTAGCTCCGGGGAGCTGTTTTTT
.	TRBJ1-2	TRBV12-3/TRBV12-4	.	CATSGRRYDYTF	TGTGCCACCTCCGGGAGGAGGTATGACTACACCTTC
many	TRBJ1-2	TRBV10-3	.	CAISGSGYGYTF	TGTGCCATCAGTGGGTCAGGATATGGCTACACCTTC
many	TRBJ2-2	TRBV28	TRBD2	CASGSGGTNTGELFF	TGTGCCAGCGGAAGCGGGGGGACGAACACCGGGGAGCTGTTTTTT
.	TRBJ1-5	TRBV5-6	.	CACSLRNQPQHF	TGTGCCTGCAGCTTGCGAAATCAGCCCCAGCATTTT
few	TRBJ1-2	TRBV20-1	.	CSASHRTTYGYTF	TGCAGTGCTAGTCACAGGACCACCTATGGCTACACCTTC
few	TRBJ1-2	TRBV12-3/TRBV12-4	.	CASTPGQGPYGYTF	TGTGCCAGCACCCCAGGGCAGGGCCCCTATGGCTACACCTTC
few	TRBJ2-1	TRBV7-9	TRBD1	CASSPGTGSFYIGLNEQFF	TGTGCCAGCAGCCCGGGGACAGGCTCATTTTATATTGGGCTCAATGAGCAGTTCTTC
few	TRBJ2-5	TRBV6-6	TRBD1	CASGQGVRETQYF	TGTGCCAGCGGACAGGGGGTGCGAGAGACCCAGTACTTC
.	TRBJ1-5	TRBV12-3/TRBV12-4	.	CASRGETNQPQHF	TGTGCCAGCAGGGGGGAGACCAATCAGCCCCAGCATTTT
few	TRBJ2-2	TRBV4-1	TRBD2	CASSQPSGGVTGELFF	TGCGCCAGCAGCCAACCTAGCGGGGGGGTGACCGGGGAGCTGTTTTTT
few	TRBJ2-3	TRBV28	.	CASHPSGTGTDTQYF	TGTGCCAGCCACCCATCGGGGACGGGCACAGATACGCAGTATTTT
.	TRBJ2-5	TRBV9	.	CASSVGMSETQYF	TGTGCCAGCAGCGTAGGAATGAGTGAGACCCAGTACTTC
many	TRBJ1-2	TRBV7-2	.	CASSSGTLVAYGYTF	TGTGCCAGCAGCTCCGGGACTCTCGTCGCCTATGGCTACACCTTC
few	TRBJ1-6	TRBV6-1	.	CASSSQGPYNSPLHF	TGTGCCAGCAGTTCCCAGGGCCCCTATAATTCACCCCTCCACTTT
many	TRBJ2-1	TRBV11-2	TRBD2	CASSLDRAGARYNEQFF	TGTGCCAGCAGCTTAGATCGAGCGGGGGCCCGCTACAATGAGCAGTTCTTC
.	TRBJ2-5	TRBV9	.	CASSVEGYQETQYF	TGTGCCAGCAGCGTAGAGGGGTACCAAGAGACCCAGTACTTC
medium-sized	TRBJ2-1	TRBV7-2	TRBD2	CASSPRLAGGRNEQFF	TGTGCCAGCAGCCCACGACTAGCGGGGGGCCGCAATGAGCAGTTCTTC
.	TRBJ2-5	TRBV7-9	TRBD1	CASSFRDRATQYF	TGTGCCAGCAGCTTCCGGGACAGGGCGACCCAGTACTTC
.	TRBJ1-5	TRBV18	.	CASSPDSYNQPQHF	TGTGCCAGCTCGCCAGACAGTTACAATCAGCCCCAGCATTTT
few	TRBJ2-2	TRBV20-1	TRBD1	CSAPHPGQYTGELFF	TGCAGCGCACCCCACCCGGGACAGTACACCGGGGAGCTGTTTTTT
few	TRBJ2-5	TRBV5-5	TRBD2	CASSLELAGTQETQYF	TGTGCCAGCAGCTTAGAACTAGCGGGGACACAAGAGACCCAGTACTTC
.	TRBJ1-1	TRBV25-1	.	CASSEYNRDGEAFF	TGTGCCAGCAGTGAATATAACCGGGACGGGGAAGCTTTCTTT
few	TRBJ2-1	TRBV6-4	.	CASSPGSNNEQFF	TGTGCCAGCAGCCCCGGGTCTAACAATGAGCAGTTCTTC
many	TRBJ1-4	TRBV7-8	.	CASSPYEEKLFF	TGTGCCAGCAGCCCGTACGAAGAAAAACTGTTTTTT
few	TRBJ2-3	TRBV25-1	TRBD2	CASSFPRGKTSGGTDTQYF	TGTGCCAGCAGTTTCCCCCGGGGAAAGACTAGCGGGGGGACAGATACGCAGTATTTT
many	TRBJ2-5	TRBV7-2	TRBD1	CASSSGQWETQYF	TGTGCCAGCAGCTCGGGACAGTGGGAGACCCAGTACTTC
many	TRBJ1-1	TRBV4-2	.	CASTNPWGGSNTEAFF	TGTGCCAGCACCAACCCATGGGGCGGTTCGAACACTGAAGCTTTCTTT
many	TRBJ2-5	TRBV12-3/TRBV12-4	.	CASSRGEAETQYF	TGTGCCAGCAGTCGAGGGGAGGCGGAGACCCAGTACTTC
many	TRBJ1-1	TRBV6-2/TRBV6-3	.	CASSYRGNTEAFF	TGTGCCAGCAGTTACAGGGGAAACACTGAAGCTTTCTTT
.	TRBJ2-5	TRBV20-1	.	CSATGTSQETQYF	TGCAGTGCTACCGGGACGTCCCAAGAGACCCAGTACTTC
.	TRBJ2-2	TRBV4-3	.	CASTYQDYLQGMAGELFF	TGCGCCAGCACCTACCAAGATTACTTACAGGGAATGGCCGGGGAGCTGTTTTTT
.	TRBJ1-2	TRBV7-9	.	CASTNGAYYGYTF	TGTGCCAGCACCAATGGGGCGTACTATGGCTACACCTTC
few	TRBJ1-6	TRBV6-5	.	CASSFDLRDSPLHF	TGTGCCAGCAGTTTTGACCTCAGGGATTCACCCCTCCACTTT
few	TRBJ2-5	TRBV2	.	CASSVLSTRPGETQYF	TGTGCCAGCAGTGTGTTGTCTACCCGCCCGGGGGAGACCCAGTACTTC
.	TRBJ2-2	TRBV12-3/TRBV12-4	.	CASSWDTNTGELFF	TGTGCCAGCAGCTGGGACACAAACACCGGGGAGCTGTTTTTT
.	TRBJ2-2	TRBV6-1	.	CASRDLNTGELFF	TGTGCCAGCCGGGACCTAAACACCGGGGAGCTGTTTTTT
.	TRBJ2-7	TRBV6-1	.	CASTPSNWIEQYF	TGTGCCAGCACCCCGTCGAATTGGATCGAGCAGTACTTC